This is a list of T cell receptor beta chains from one sample in a study of blood T cells in healthy people across ages. TCRdb passed the 5' RACE reads through MiXCR, listing each CDR3 protein once. This sample has 850,000 to 1,100,000 distinct CDR3 sequences, with more than 30% found just once. The specimen sequenced was blood. These receptors originate from a man aged 18 to 29 in good health. CDR3s include the opening cysteine and the closing phenylalanine or tryptophan. D genes are given only for firm matches. The size entry is marked missing in some rows and otherwise reads once, few, many or a size class.

>TRBV5-5|TRBJ1-1|.|.
TGTGCCAGCAGCTTGGGGGACTCGGCTGAAGCTTTCTTT
CASSLGDSAEAFF
>TRBV6-5|TRBJ1-2|few|.
TGTGCCAGCAGTCGAGATACCCGATATGGCTACACCTTC
CASSRDTRYGYTF
>TRBV7-2|TRBJ2-1|few|.
TGTGCCAGCAGACCTAACGGGGGTTTTGAGAATGAGCAGTTCTTC
CASRPNGGFENEQFF
>TRBV12-5|TRBJ2-7|few|.
TGTGCTAGTGGTCGGGCGGACAGACCCTACGAGCAGTACTTC
CASGRADRPYEQYF
>TRBV4-3|TRBJ2-1|.|TRBD2
TGCGCCAGCAGCCTTGGACTAGATGGTGAGCAGTTCTTC
CASSLGLDGEQFF
>TRBV6-5|TRBJ2-3|.|.
TGTGCCAGCAGGGACGTAACAGATACGCAGTATTTT
CASRDVTDTQYF
>TRBV5-1|TRBJ1-4|.|.
TGCGCCAGCAGCCCGCTCACCTCAAATGAAAAACTGTTTTTT
CASSPLTSNEKLFF
>TRBV4-1|TRBJ1-2|.|.
TGCGCCAGCAGCCAAGAAGGCAGGGCCAGGTCCGGCTACACCTTC
CASSQEGRARSGYTF
>TRBV3-1|TRBJ2-4|.|.
TGTGCCAGCAGCCAAAGCTCAGAGGCAGCCAAAAACATTCAGTACTTC
CASSQSSEAAKNIQYF
>TRBV9|TRBJ2-3|.|.
TGTGCCAGCAGCGTAGCGGGCAGGCTTCACACAGATACGCAGTATTTT
CASSVAGRLHTDTQYF
>TRBV20-1|TRBJ2-4|few|.
TGCAGTGCTAATGATCCAGTGGAGGCCAAAAACATTCAGTACTTC
CSANDPVEAKNIQYF
>TRBV5-1|TRBJ1-5|.|.
TGCGCCAGCAGCTTGGACGGGAATTGGAATCAGCCCCAGCATTTT
CASSLDGNWNQPQHF
>TRBV20-1|TRBJ2-2|.|TRBD1
TGCAGTGCTAGACCGCTGACAGGGACCGGGGAGCTGTTTTTT
CSARPLTGTGELFF
>TRBV20-1|TRBJ1-1|.|.
TGCAGTGCTACGCGGTCGGACACTGAAGCTTTCTTT
CSATRSDTEAFF
>TRBV10-3|TRBJ2-1|.|TRBD2
TGTGCCATCAGGGGACTAGACTATGAGAATGAGCAGTTCTTC
CAIRGLDYENEQFF
>TRBV7-9|TRBJ2-5|many|.
TGTGCTAGCAGCTTAGTCCGTGAGACCCAGTACTTC
CASSLVRETQYF
>TRBV9|TRBJ1-3|.|.
TGTGCCAGCAGCGTACCCCAGGACTCGGAACCGGATCCTGGAAACACCATATATTTT
CASSVPQDSEPDPGNTIYF
>TRBV6-1|TRBJ1-1|.|.
TGTGCCAGCAGTGTTCAGGAAGACACTGAAGCTTTCTTT
CASSVQEDTEAFF
>TRBV12-3/TRBV12-4|TRBJ2-3|.|TRBD2
TGTGCCAGCAGTTCAGCGGGGGGAATCACAGATACGCAGTATTTT
CASSSAGGITDTQYF
>TRBV4-3|TRBJ2-3|many|TRBD2
TGCGCCAGCAGCCTCGGACTAGCGATGAGCACAGATACGCAGTATTTT
CASSLGLAMSTDTQYF
>TRBV6-2/TRBV6-3|TRBJ2-1|few|.
TGTGCCAGCAGTGCGGGGCACAATGAGCAGTTCTTC
CASSAGHNEQFF
>TRBV6-2/TRBV6-3|TRBJ2-7|.|.
TGTGCCAGCAGGAATACAGGATCGACCTACGAGCAGTACTTC
CASRNTGSTYEQYF
>TRBV5-5|TRBJ2-1|.|TRBD2
TGTGCCAGCAACGCGGGGGGGAACAATGAGCAGTTCTTC
CASNAGGNNEQFF
>TRBV6-5|TRBJ2-2|.|TRBD1
TGTGCCAGCATCCCGGGACAGGGTCGGACCGGGGAGCTGTTTTTT
CASIPGQGRTGELFF
>TRBV5-1|TRBJ1-4|.|.
TGCGCCAGCAGTCGATCCCAGTCATCAACTAATGAAAAACTGTTTTTT
CASSRSQSSTNEKLFF
>TRBV14|TRBJ1-1|.|.
TGTGCCAGCAGCCAAGATCACCGGCTGCAGAACACTGAAGCTTTCTTT
CASSQDHRLQNTEAFF
>TRBV7-2|TRBJ2-7|many|.
TGTGCCAGCAGCTCCGACTTGGAGTTACTCTCCTACGAGCAGTACTTC
CASSSDLELLSYEQYF
>TRBV11-2|TRBJ2-4|many|.
TGTGCCAGCAGCCCGAGTCGAGGGCAAAACATTCAGTACTTC
CASSPSRGQNIQYF
>TRBV4-1|TRBJ2-5|few|.
TGCGCCAGCAGCCAAGAGTCGGTCCTTTGGAGTCAAGAGACCCAGTACTTC
CASSQESVLWSQETQYF
>TRBV7-9|TRBJ2-6|.|.
TGTGCCAGCAGCTTATCTCGAGACAGACAAAGGAGGGGGGCCAACGTCCTGACTTTC
CASSLSRDRQRRGANVLTF
>TRBV20-1|TRBJ1-5|few|.
TGCAGTGCTAGAGTGTCGGCCGGTCAGCCCCAGCATTTT
CSARVSAGQPQHF
>TRBV4-2|TRBJ1-5|.|.
TGTGCCAGCAGCCCGAACCAGGCAGGGGATTTGCCCCAGCATTTT
CASSPNQAGDLPQHF
>TRBV6-6|TRBJ2-1|few|.
TGTGCCAGCAGGTCCTCCGGGTACTCCTACAATGAGCAGTTCTTC
CASRSSGYSYNEQFF
>TRBV4-2|TRBJ1-1|.|.
TGTGCCAGCAGCCAAGAACAGGAGAACACTGAAGCTTTCTTT
CASSQEQENTEAFF
>TRBV6-5|TRBJ1-5|.|.
TGTGCCAGCACCCCCCCGTTCCCGCATTTT
CASTPPFPHF
>TRBV6-5|TRBJ2-1|.|.
TGTGCCAGCAGACAGGGACGAAGCTCCTACAATGAGCAGTTCTTC
CASRQGRSSYNEQFF
>TRBV6-6|TRBJ1-6|.|.
TGTGTCAGCAGCCCGATTGTGGGCATTAATTCACCCCTCCACTTT
CVSSPIVGINSPLHF
>TRBV20-1|TRBJ1-2|.|.
TGCAGTGCTAGAGATAGGTCTGGGGATGGCTACACCTTC
CSARDRSGDGYTF
>TRBV7-6|TRBJ1-1|.|.
TGTGCCAGCAGCTTAGCGAAGCCGATGAACACTGAAGCTTTCTTT
CASSLAKPMNTEAFF
>TRBV7-2|TRBJ2-3|.|.
TGTGCCAGCAGCTTACGCTGGGGGACAGATACGCAGTATTTT
CASSLRWGTDTQYF
>TRBV4-3|TRBJ1-4|.|.
TGCGCCAGCAGCCGCCGGGCGGACGGACCTAATGAAAAACTGTTTTTT
CASSRRADGPNEKLFF
>TRBV24-1|TRBJ2-3|few|.
TGTGCCAGGCCGGGACACATCACAGATACGCAGTATTTT
CARPGHITDTQYF
>TRBV25-1|TRBJ2-2|few|TRBD1
TGTGCCTACAGGGGCCCGAACACCGGGGAGCTGTTTTTT
CAYRGPNTGELFF
>TRBV6-5|TRBJ2-2|.|.
TGTGCTACCGGGAGATCGACCGCCGGGGAGCTGTTTTTT
CATGRSTAGELFF
>TRBV20-1|TRBJ2-5|.|TRBD1
TGCGGAGGGACAGGGGGCTTGGGGACCCAGTACTTC
CGGTGGLGTQYF
>TRBV20-1|TRBJ1-5|few|.
TGCAGTGCTCGAGGGGAGGTGTTCAATCAGCCCCAGCATTTT
CSARGEVFNQPQHF
>TRBV7-2|TRBJ2-3|.|.
TGTGCCAGCAGCGGGGAGGTCGATACGCAGTATTTT
CASSGEVDTQYF
>TRBV7-8|TRBJ1-1|.|TRBD1
TGTGCCAGCAGCTTGGGGGACAGGTTGAACACTGAAGCTTTCTTT
CASSLGDRLNTEAFF